The 23 T cell receptor beta chains below were found in one sample sequenced in a study of beta chain features in type 1 diabetes. cDNA synthesis used the whole RNA isolate, giving expressed TCRB sequences. Clones were sequenced by immunoSEQ multiplex PCR, and TCRdb holds only the in-frame ones, with some missing. The sample has 810,000 or so clones, under 20% seen once. Sample: naive CD4+ T cells from blood. Receptors were obtained from a woman under 30 in good health.

Only a few counts were recorded for this clone. The chain uses TRBV7-2 and TRBJ2-7; D is perhaps TRBD1 (5 bases). The CDR3 runs 14 residues. Trimming left V 5 bases short and J 5 bases short, with 16 bases between. CDR1 and CDR2 from the germline V gene are SGHTA and FQGNSA. CDR3 in amino acids: CASSARWGRHEQYF. The CDR3 nucleotides read TGTGCCAGCAGCGCCCGGTGGGGCCGGCACGAGCAGTACTTC.

V usage is TRBV10-3 and J usage is TRBJ2-5; D may be TRBD2 (5 bases). The DNA end is a closer match to TRBJ2-7, so the J assignment may be wrong. Germline lookup yields CDR1 ENHRY and CDR2 SYGVKD. The CDR3 extends over 11 amino acids. CDR3 nucleotide sequence: TGTGCCATCAGAAGCGGAGACGAGCAGTACTTC. Residues: CAIRSGDEQYF.

The chain joins TRBV15 to TRBJ2-1; 8 nucleotides agree with TRBD2. From germline, CDR1 is LNHNV and CDR2 YYDKDF (reference sequence). V shed 5 bases, J shed 7 bases, and the junction held 7 bases outside the gene matches. This CDR3 is 14 amino acids long. The CDR3, as DNA: TGTGCCACCAGCGAACCGGGACTAGATAATGAGCAGTTCTTC. This codes for CATSEPGLDNEQFF.

The V gene is TRBV7-9, the J gene TRBJ2-3; D might be TRBD1 or TRBD2, each matching 6 bases. The ends were cut back, 6 bases at V and 8 bases at J, with 15 bases in the middle. CDR3 size: 13 residues. Germline CDR1 reads SEHNR; CDR2 reads FQNEAQ (reference sequence). The CDR3 reads CASSGLSGATQYF. DNA for the CDR3: TGTGCCAGCAGTGGGCTCTCGGGGGCTACGCAGTATTTT. Full variable domain (outside the CDR3, taken from reference TRBV7-9 and TRBJ2-3): DTGVSQNPRHKITKRGQNVTFRCDPISEHNRLYWYRQTLGQGPEFLTYFQNEAQLEKSRLLSDRFSAERPKGSFSTLEIQRTEQGDSAMYLCASSGLSGATQYFGPGTRLTVL.

This clone was counted a few times. The V gene is TRBV19, the J gene TRBJ2-1, with D perhaps TRBD1 (5 bases). Per germline, CDR1 LNHDA and CDR2 SQIVND (reference sequence). The CDR3 length is 13 residues. V was clipped by 4 bases and J by 2 bases, with 6 bases between them. CDR3 nucleotides: TGTGCCAGTAGTAGACAGACCTACAATGAGCAGTTCTTC. Encoded protein: CASSRQTYNEQFF.

This clone occurred a few times. The chain uses TRBV5-4 and TRBJ2-1; D may match TRBD1 or TRBD2 (5 bases each). There are 16 residues in the CDR3. Germline CDR1 is SGHNT and CDR2 is YYREEE (reference sequence). V was pared by 0 bases and J by 9 bases, with 19 bases between. CDR3 DNA: TGTGCCAGCAGCTTGGAGTGGTCCAGGGCGGGTGGTGAGCAGTTCTTC. It codes for CASSLEWSRAGGEQFF.

The V and J genes are TRBV5-1 and TRBJ2-1; no reliable D call. Germline V gene lookup returns CDR1 SGHRS and CDR2 YFSETQ. The V gene lost 0 bases and the J gene lost 5 bases, with 12 bases spanning the gap. The CDR3 is made up of 15 amino acids. DNA for the CDR3: TGCGCCAGCAGCTTGGTGAAGGGAATTGACAATGAGCAGTTCTTC. It is translated as CASSLVKGIDNEQFF. The entire variable domain, with the rest obtained from reference TRBV5-1 and TRBJ2-1, is as follows: KAGVTQTPRYLIKTRGQQVTLSCSPISGHRSVSWYQQTPGQGLQFLFEYFSETQRNKGNFPGRFSGRQFSNSRSEMNVSTLELGDSALYLCASSLVKGIDNEQFFGPGTRLTVL.

V gene TRBV27 combines with J gene TRBJ2-6; the D call may be TRBD1 or TRBD2 (5 bases each). CDR3 length: 16 residues. Germline lookup yields CDR1 MNHEY and CDR2 SMNVEV (reference sequence). The V and J ends lost 6 bases and 1 base respectively, with 13 bases between them. Here the CDR3 reads CASRRAGISGANVLTF. The CDR3 nucleotides read TGTGCCAGCAGGAGGGCAGGGATTTCTGGGGCCAACGTCCTGACTTTC.

This chain joins TRBV4-1 and TRBJ2-2; no clear D gene. With 8 bases removed from V and 0 bases from J, the gap between germline ends came to 10 bases. Germline CDR1 and CDR2: MGHRA and YSYEKL. The CDR3 is 14 residues long. CDR3 bases: TGCGCCAGCTCGGGCGTTGCGAACACCGGGGAGCTGTTTTTT. Translated: CASSGVANTGELFF.

The J gene is TRBJ1-4, the V gene TRBV11-2; a possible D gene is TRBD1 (6 bases). CDR3 length: 15 amino acids. The ends were cut back, 6 bases at V and 8 bases at J, with 19 bases in the middle. Per germline, CDR1 SGHAT and CDR2 FQNNGV. Written as DNA, the CDR3 is TGTGCCAGCAGAATAAGCGGGGTTACAGGGGAAAAACTGTTTTTT. Its translation is CASRISGVTGEKLFF.

The CDR3: CASSPPGALYNEQFF. CDR3 nucleotide sequence: TGTGCCAGCAGCCCCCCCGGGGCCTTATACAATGAGCAGTTCTTC. The chain recombines TRBV5-4 with TRBJ2-1, with D possibly being TRBD1 or TRBD2 (5 bases each). Germline-derived CDR1 and CDR2 are SGHNT and YYREEE (reference sequence). Trimming left V 4 bases short and J 4 bases short, with 15 bases between. This CDR3 spans 15 amino acids.

This chain joins TRBV7-9 and TRBJ2-1; 9 bases agree with TRBD2. Losses at the gene ends were 3 bases for V and 2 bases for J; bases not matched to a gene: 11. Germline V gene data show CDR1 as SEHNR and CDR2 as FQNEAQ (reference sequence). CDR3 size: 18 residues. CDR3 DNA sequence: TGTGCCAGCAGCTTCCCCAAAATAGCGGGAGCGACCTACAATGAGCAGTTCTTC. Translated: CASSFPKIAGATYNEQFF.

This clone was recorded a few times. The rearrangement uses TRBV6-1 and TRBJ2-5; a possible D gene is TRBD1 (6 bases). Trimming left V 6 bases short and J 1 base short, with 6 bases between. CDR1 is MNHNS and CDR2 is SASEGT in the germline V gene. The CDR3 sequence is 12 residues long. This chain's CDR3 is CASSRGQETQYF. In DNA form, the CDR3 reads TGTGCCAGCAGCAGGGGCCAAGAGACCCAGTACTTC.

This clone occurred a few times. The rearrangement uses TRBV6-1 and TRBJ1-1; D is unclear. Germline CDR1 MNHNS, CDR2 SASEGT. The V gene lost 0 bases and the J gene lost 7 bases, with 3 bases spanning the gap. This CDR3 region has 11 residues. CDR3 DNA: TGTGCCAGCAGTGAAGCGGGTGAAGCTTTCTTT. This sequence encodes CASSEAGEAFF.

The chain combines TRBV5-1 with TRBJ1-1, with D maybe TRBD1 (5 bases). This CDR3 has 15 amino acids. CDR1 and CDR2 from the germline V gene are SGHRS and YFSETQ. The V and J ends lost 5 bases and 1 base respectively, with 15 bases between them. In nucleotides, the CDR3 is TGCGCCAGCAGTGCCCCGGGGGAGAGGAACACTGAAGCTTTCTTT. Encoded protein: CASSAPGERNTEAFF.

The chain joins TRBV18 to TRBJ1-1; D not certain. V was shortened by 6 bases and J by 5 bases, with 16 bases between the two germline ends. Germline V gives CDR1 KGHSH, CDR2 LQKENI. The CDR3 consists of 14 residues. For the CDR3, the DNA is TGTGCCAGCTCTCCCCCAGGTGCACGGACTGAAGCTTTCTTT. It translates to CASSPPGARTEAFF.

There are a few counts of this clone. The chain combines TRBV6-5 with TRBJ2-7; TRBD1 aligns across 7 bases. Trimming removed 6 bases from V and 4 bases from J; junction bases left unmatched: 9. Germline V gene sequence: CDR1 MNHEY, CDR2 SVGAGI. The CDR3 length is 14 residues. The CDR3, as DNA: TGTGCCAGCAGAAAAGACAGGGTGGGGTACGAGCAGTACTTC. Protein: CASRKDRVGYEQYF.

This clone has only a few counts. Other DNA sequences in the sample encode the same CDR3. The chain combines TRBV20-1 with TRBJ2-7; TRBD2 matches at 7 bases. The germline CDR1 and CDR2 sequences are DFQATT and SNEGSKA (reference sequence). The V gene end was trimmed by 6 bases and the J gene end by 4 bases; junction bases not matched to a gene: 3. This CDR3 has 11 residues. The CDR3 coding sequence is TGCAGTGCCTCGGGGGGATACGAGCAGTACTTC. Translation gives CSASGGYEQYF.

This clone was observed a handful of times. The chain couples TRBV7-9 to TRBJ2-1; 15 nucleotides align to TRBD2. This CDR3 contains 16 residues. Germline CDR1 SEHNR, CDR2 FQNEAQ (reference sequence). V shed 4 bases, J shed 9 bases, and the junction held 7 bases outside the gene matches. The CDR3: CASSYLGLAGGSEQFF. CDR3 nucleotides: TGTGCCAGCAGCTACTTGGGACTAGCGGGAGGTAGTGAGCAGTTCTTC.

J is TRBJ2-7 and V is TRBV7-9; no clear D. This CDR3 is built from 14 residues. Germline V CDR1 and CDR2: SEHNR, FQNEAQ (reference sequence). Trimming took 2 bases from V and 0 from J, leaving 8 bases between them. The CDR3 protein is CASSLIADSYEQYF. The CDR3 coding sequence is TGTGCCAGCAGCTTAATTGCGGACTCCTACGAGCAGTACTTC.

The V call is TRBV11-1, the J call TRBJ2-7; 10 nucleotides match TRBD1. There are 16 residues in the CDR3. In germline, CDR1 is SGHAT, CDR2 FQDESV (reference sequence). J gave up 3 bases and V 6 bases, and 11 bases lay outside the gene matches. CDR3 residues: CASSLTTGTGVYEQYF. For the CDR3, the DNA is TGTGCCAGCAGTCTTACGACCGGGACAGGGGTCTACGAGCAGTACTTC.

In its sample, this clone was seen a few times. The V gene is TRBV18, the J gene TRBJ1-1, with a tentative D call TRBD1 (6 bases). The CDR3 length is 16 residues. CDR1 is KGHSH and CDR2 is LQKENI in the germline V gene. V lost 3 bases, J lost 6 bases, and 20 bases lay in between. For the CDR3, the DNA is TGTGCCAGCTCACCTAACGAATCGGGGGCGCACGCTGAAGCTTTCTTT. This gives the protein CASSPNESGAHAEAFF.

This clone came up a few times. The J gene is TRBJ2-3, the V gene TRBV29-1, with TRBD2 identical over 9 bases. CDR3 length: 15 residues. The germline gives CDR1 SQVTM, CDR2 ANQGSEA. V trimming: 4 bases; J trimming: 1 base; junction bases outside the gene matches: 6. CDR3 nucleotides: TGCAGCGTTGTTTCGACTAGCGGTGGCACAGATACGCAGTATTTT. Protein sequence: CSVVSTSGGTDTQYF.